The rows below give T cell receptor beta chains drawn from one sample of a study of T cells in Graves' hyperthyroidism and ophthalmopathy. TCRdb reprocessed the multiplex PCR reads with MiXCR, giving one entry per CDR3 protein. The table has hundreds of thousands of distinct CDR3 sequences, 11% to 15% seen once. Sequencing was performed on blood. All receptors derive from a man between 45 and 60 years old with Graves' ophthalmopathy. Each CDR3 is given with its conserved first and last residue. A D gene is named only where the DNA matches it firmly. The size of a clone is reported for some rows only, either as once, few or many, or as a class for expanded clones.

J	V	size	D	length	CDR3	DNA
TRBJ2-1	TRBV4-1	many	-	15	CASSLGLASYNEQFF	TGCGCCAGCAGCCTTGGACTTGCCTCCTACAATGAGCAGTTCTTC
TRBJ1-5	TRBV2	few	-	17	CASLRVSGLPKNQPQHF	TGTGCCAGCTTACGAGTTTCCGGACTTCCGAAAAATCAGCCCCAGCATTTT
TRBJ2-1	TRBV7-9	many	TRBD2	17	CASSPKAGLAGMGEQFF	TGTGCCAGCAGCCCCAAGGCTGGACTAGCGGGAATGGGTGAGCAGTTCTTC
TRBJ2-5	TRBV7-9	-	-	14	CASSLNRVQETQYF	TGTGCCAGCAGCTTAAACAGGGTACAAGAGACCCAGTACTTC
TRBJ2-3	TRBV3-1	-	-	17	CASGPGVADLSTDTQYF	TGTGCCAGCGGCCCCGGTGTAGCGGATCTAAGCACAGATACGCAGTATTTT
TRBJ1-5	TRBV2	-	TRBD1	15	CASTPTGTGFQPQHF	TGTGCCAGCACCCCAACCGGGACAGGGTTTCAGCCCCAGCATTTT
TRBJ1-1	TRBV18	many	-	17	CASSPTTTHTMNTEAFF	TGTGCCAGCTCACCTACAACAACACACACCATGAACACTGAAGCTTTCTTT
TRBJ2-7	TRBV5-1	many	-	14	CASSLGTGWVEQYF	TGCGCCAGCAGCTTGGGGACGGGATGGGTCGAGCAGTACTTC
TRBJ1-6	TRBV10-1	few	-	13	CASQDSIWSPLHF	TGCGCCAGCCAAGACTCTATTTGGTCACCCCTCCACTTT
TRBJ2-3	TRBV2	many	TRBD1	18	CASSGVVGQGAFTDTQYF	TGTGCCAGCAGCGGGGTCGTCGGACAGGGGGCTTTCACAGATACGCAGTATTTT
TRBJ1-1	TRBV12-3/TRBV12-4	few	-	11	CASSGTKEAFF	TGTGCCAGCAGTGGGACTAAAGAAGCTTTCTTT
TRBJ2-1	TRBV3-1	many	-	16	CASSQDWRISYNEQFF	TGTGCCAGCAGCCAAGATTGGCGGATCTCCTACAATGAGCAGTTCTTC
TRBJ1-1	TRBV5-6	many	TRBD1	14	CASRLGQGGSKAFF	TGTGCCAGCAGGCTGGGACAGGGCGGCTCAAAAGCTTTCTTT
TRBJ2-7	TRBV9	-	-	14	CASSVGTQSYEQYF	TGTGCCAGCAGCGTAGGGACACAGTCGTACGAGCAGTACTTC
TRBJ2-5	TRBV6-2/TRBV6-3	-	TRBD2	17	CASSYKSSGRVGETQYF	TGTGCCAGCAGTTATAAATCTAGCGGGAGGGTAGGGGAGACCCAGTACTTC
TRBJ2-3	TRBV5-5	many	TRBD1	15	CASSSRPGQSDTQYF	TGTGCCAGCAGCTCACGTCCGGGACAGTCAGATACGCAGTATTTT
TRBJ2-7	TRBV6-1	many	TRBD2	14	CASRSSGNAYEQYF	TGTGCCAGCAGGTCTAGCGGGAATGCCTACGAGCAGTACTTC
TRBJ2-1	TRBV20-1	few	-	11	CSAILGNEQFF	TGCAGTGCCATACTAGGCAATGAGCAGTTCTTC
TRBJ1-2	TRBV5-1	many	TRBD1	15	CASSPRQGALDGYTF	TGCGCCAGCAGCCCGCGACAGGGGGCGTTGGATGGCTACACCTTC
TRBJ1-1	TRBV12-3/TRBV12-4	once	TRBD1	16	CATPGRGGQGNTEAFF	TGTGCCACCCCGGGGCGGGGGGGACAGGGGAACACTGAAGCTTTCTTT
TRBJ2-3	TRBV6-2/TRBV6-3	few	TRBD2	15	CASSDTSGRAHTQYF	TGTGCCAGCAGTGATACTAGCGGGAGAGCACATACGCAGTATTTT
TRBJ1-1	TRBV3-1	many	-	14	CASSQESPNTEAFF	TGTGCCAGCAGCCAAGAGTCACCGAACACTGAAGCTTTCTTT
TRBJ1-2	TRBV11-2	many	-	17	CASSHHYGGTSLLDYTF	TGTGCCAGCAGCCACCACTATGGCGGGACAAGTTTGCTTGACTACACCTTC
TRBJ2-1	TRBV3-1	many	-	12	CASSRQYNEQFF	TGTGCCAGCAGCCGACAGTACAATGAGCAGTTCTTC
TRBJ2-1	TRBV12-3/TRBV12-4	many	TRBD2	14	CASRLAGGPNEQFF	TGCGCCAGCAGGCTTGCGGGAGGGCCCAATGAGCAGTTCTTC
TRBJ1-4	TRBV12-3/TRBV12-4	-	-	15	CASTPSVPTNEKLFF	TGTGCCAGCACCCCATCGGTCCCAACTAATGAAAAACTGTTTTTT
TRBJ1-4	TRBV27	many	TRBD1	15	CASSGQGSKGEKLFF	TGTGCCAGCAGCGGACAGGGAAGTAAGGGCGAAAAACTGTTTTTT
TRBJ2-2	TRBV27	-	TRBD2	19	CASSYETSGPDLNTGELFF	TGTGCCAGCAGTTACGAAACTAGCGGTCCCGATTTGAACACCGGGGAGCTGTTTTTT
TRBJ1-6	TRBV27	few	TRBD1	15	CASSTGQGSNSPLHF	TGTGCCAGCAGTACGGGACAGGGTTCTAATTCACCCCTCCACTTT
TRBJ2-1	TRBV9	many	-	16	CASSVDLAPAYNEQFF	TGTGCCAGCAGCGTAGATTTGGCTCCGGCCTACAATGAGCAGTTCTTC
TRBJ1-6	TRBV30	many	-	13	CAWSTAVNSPLHF	TGTGCCTGGAGTACAGCGGTAAATTCACCCCTCCACTTT
TRBJ2-7	TRBV7-3	-	TRBD1	16	CASTRPTSGQIYEQYF	TGTGCCAGCACCCGACCAACATCGGGACAGATCTACGAGCAGTACTTC
TRBJ1-4	TRBV18	many	-	14	CASSPEAGNEKLFF	TGTGCCAGCTCACCCGAAGCGGGTAATGAAAAACTGTTTTTT
TRBJ2-7	TRBV5-1	-	TRBD1	14	CASSRDSYSYEQYF	TGCGCCAGCAGCCGGGACAGTTACTCCTACGAGCAGTACTTC
TRBJ2-7	TRBV3-1	many	TRBD2	15	CASSQASGRARTQYF	TGTGCCAGCAGCCAGGCTAGCGGGAGGGCCAGGACGCAGTACTTC
TRBJ2-3	TRBV7-8	many	-	15	CASSSSGGTFSTQYF	TGTGCCAGCAGCTCATCGGGCGGGACCTTCAGTACGCAGTATTTT
TRBJ2-7	TRBV27	few	TRBD2	18	CATVRRRRTSGRAGEQYF	TGTGCCACCGTCCGGCGCCGTCGGACTAGCGGGAGGGCCGGAGAGCAGTACTTC
TRBJ1-3	TRBV7-6	few	TRBD1	15	CASSPRDSSGNTIYF	TGTGCCAGCAGCCCGAGGGACAGCTCTGGAAACACCATATATTTT
TRBJ2-7	TRBV10-3	many	-	13	CAISDERAYEQYF	TGTGCCATCAGTGACGAGAGAGCCTACGAGCAGTACTTC
TRBJ2-1	TRBV19	-	TRBD1	14	CASSPGQPYNEQFF	TGTGCCAGTAGTCCGGGACAGCCGTACAATGAGCAGTTCTTC
TRBJ2-4	TRBV6-1	many	-	13	CASSEGGFYIQYF	TGTGCCAGCAGTGAAGGAGGGTTTTACATTCAGTACTTC
TRBJ2-7	TRBV20-1	many	TRBD2	16	CSARDPGTSSTYEQYF	TGCAGTGCTAGAGATCCGGGGACTAGCAGTACCTACGAGCAGTACTTC
TRBJ2-7	TRBV2	few	TRBD1	13	CASGTGGFYEQYF	TGTGCCAGCGGGACAGGGGGCTTCTACGAGCAGTACTTC
TRBJ2-2	TRBV12-3/TRBV12-4	-	-	16	CASRDPWGRITGELFF	TGTGCCAGCAGAGACCCCTGGGGAAGAATCACCGGGGAGCTGTTTTTT
TRBJ2-7	TRBV6-2/TRBV6-3	few	TRBD1	12	CASTTGQVKQYF	TGTGCCAGTACGACAGGGCAGGTAAAGCAGTACTTC
TRBJ2-2	TRBV9	many	-	15	CASSVTGLNTGELFF	TGTGCCAGCAGCGTAACAGGGTTGAACACCGGGGAGCTGTTTTTT